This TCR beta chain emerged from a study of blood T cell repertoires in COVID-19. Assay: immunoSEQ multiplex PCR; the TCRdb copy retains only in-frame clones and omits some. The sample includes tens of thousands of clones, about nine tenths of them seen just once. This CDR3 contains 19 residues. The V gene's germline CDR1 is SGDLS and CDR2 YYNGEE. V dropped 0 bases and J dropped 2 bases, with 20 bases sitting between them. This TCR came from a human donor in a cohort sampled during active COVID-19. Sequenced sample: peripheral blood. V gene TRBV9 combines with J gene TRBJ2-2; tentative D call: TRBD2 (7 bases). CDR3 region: CASSVVIGGVGPNTGELFF. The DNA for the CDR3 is TGTGCCAGCAGCGTAGTCATAGGGGGGGTAGGGCCCAACACCGGGGAGCTGTTTTTT. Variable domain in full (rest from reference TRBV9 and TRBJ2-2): DSGVTQTPKHLITATGQRVTLRCSPRSGDLSVYWYQQSLDQGLQFLIQYYNGEERAKGNILERFSAQQFPDLHSELNLSSLELGDSALYFCASSVVIGGVGPNTGELFFGEGSRLTVL.